The clone carrying this T cell receptor beta chain was detected once. Antigen unknown. The data stem from a study of identical twins. Germline loops: CDR1 ENHRY, CDR2 SYGVKD. V was pared by 7 bases and J by 6 bases, with 6 bases of the junction left unmatched. CDR3 size: 13 residues. TCRdb re-derived calls from the 5' RACE reads in MiXCR, one entry per CDR3 protein. The table includes under 800,000 distinct CDR3 sequences, 20% to 25% detected once. General study points: Fewer insertions were carried by abundant cord blood beta clonotypes, but none was seen in memory repertoires.

These data were likewise used in another study, on T cells expressing NK-cell markers. That source adds: The dominant NKG2C+ clonotypes represented about 1.0-7.0% of CD8+ T cells in six donors. In a few donors, these clonotypes also led the CD3+CD56-NKG2C+ fraction. It is unclear if expanded NKG2C-expressing clones target HCMV antigens.

Sequencing input: PBMCs. The TCR was taken from a woman between 18 and 29 years old in good health. The rearrangement joins TRBV10-3 to TRBJ1-2; 9 nucleotides line up with TRBD1. The CDR3 coding sequence is TGTGCCATCACGGACAGGGGACCAGATGGCTACACCTTC. This gives the protein CAITDRGPDGYTF.